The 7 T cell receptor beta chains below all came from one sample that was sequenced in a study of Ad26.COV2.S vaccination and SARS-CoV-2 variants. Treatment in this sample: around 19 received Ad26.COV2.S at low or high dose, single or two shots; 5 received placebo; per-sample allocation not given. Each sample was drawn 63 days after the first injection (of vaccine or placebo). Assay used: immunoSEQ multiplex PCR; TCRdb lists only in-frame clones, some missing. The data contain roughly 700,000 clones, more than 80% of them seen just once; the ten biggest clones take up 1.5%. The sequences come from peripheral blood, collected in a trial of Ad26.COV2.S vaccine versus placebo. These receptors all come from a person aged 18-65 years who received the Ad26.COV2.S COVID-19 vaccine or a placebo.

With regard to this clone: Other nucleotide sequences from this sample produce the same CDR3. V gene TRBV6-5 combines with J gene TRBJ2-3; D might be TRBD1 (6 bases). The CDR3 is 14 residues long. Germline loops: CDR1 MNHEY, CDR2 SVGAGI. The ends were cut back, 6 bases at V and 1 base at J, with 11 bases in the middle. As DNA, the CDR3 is TGTGCCAGCAGCTCCCAGGGGCGCACAGATACGCAGTATTTT. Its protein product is CASSSQGRTDTQYF.

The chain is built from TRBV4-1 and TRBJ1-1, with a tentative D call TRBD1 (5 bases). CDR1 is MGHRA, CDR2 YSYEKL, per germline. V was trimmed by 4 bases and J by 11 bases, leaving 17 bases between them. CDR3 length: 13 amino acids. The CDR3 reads CASSPLNGGDAFF. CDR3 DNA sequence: TGCGCCAGCAGCCCGCTAAATGGAGGGGATGCTTTCTTT.

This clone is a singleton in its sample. CDR3 region: CASSSRGKTYEQFF. DNA for the CDR3: TGTGCCAGCAGCTCCAGAGGTAAGACGTATGAGCAGTTCTTC. The genes are TRBV11-2 and TRBJ2-1; D remains unclear. The germline V gene encodes CDR1 SGHAT and CDR2 FQNNGV. With 4 bases removed from V and 8 bases from J, the gap between germline ends came to 15 bases. The CDR3 extends over 14 amino acids. The variable domain in full, with the rest retrieved from reference TRBV11-2 and TRBJ2-1, is EAGVAQSPRYKIIEKRQSVAFWCNPISGHATLYWYQQILGQGPKLLIQFQNNGVVDDSQLPKDRFSAERLKGVDSTLKIQPAKLEDSAVYLCASSSRGKTYEQFFGPGTRLTVL.

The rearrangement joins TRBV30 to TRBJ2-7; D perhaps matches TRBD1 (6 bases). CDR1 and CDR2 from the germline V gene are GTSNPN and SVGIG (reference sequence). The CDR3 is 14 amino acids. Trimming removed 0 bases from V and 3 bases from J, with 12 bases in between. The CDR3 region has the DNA TGTGCCTGGAGTGTTGGGACACCGATCTACGAGCAGTACTTC. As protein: CAWSVGTPIYEQYF. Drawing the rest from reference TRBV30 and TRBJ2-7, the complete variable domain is SQTIHQWPATLVQPVGSPLSLECTVEGTSNPNLYWYRQAAGRGLQLLFYSVGIGQISSEVPQNLSASRPQDRQFILSSKKLLLSDSGFYLCAWSVGTPIYEQYFGPGTRLTVT.

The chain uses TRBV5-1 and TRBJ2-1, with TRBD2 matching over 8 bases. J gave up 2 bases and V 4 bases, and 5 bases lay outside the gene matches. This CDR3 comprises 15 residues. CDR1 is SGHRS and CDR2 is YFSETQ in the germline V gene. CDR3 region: CASSEAGATYNEQFF. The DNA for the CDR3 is TGCGCCAGCAGCGAAGCGGGGGCAACCTACAATGAGCAGTTCTTC.

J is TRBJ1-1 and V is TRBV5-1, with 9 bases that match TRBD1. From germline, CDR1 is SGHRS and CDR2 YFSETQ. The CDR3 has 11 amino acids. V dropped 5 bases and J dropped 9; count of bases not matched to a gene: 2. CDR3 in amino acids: CASRGTGKAFF. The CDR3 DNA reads TGCGCCAGCAGAGGGACAGGGAAAGCTTTCTTT.

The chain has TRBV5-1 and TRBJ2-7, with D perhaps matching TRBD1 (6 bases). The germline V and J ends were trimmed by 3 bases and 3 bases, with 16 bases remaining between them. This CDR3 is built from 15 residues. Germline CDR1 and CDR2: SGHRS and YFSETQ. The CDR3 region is CASSWDIGTNYEQYF. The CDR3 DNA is TGCGCCAGCAGCTGGGACATAGGGACAAACTACGAGCAGTACTTC.